This record looks at one TCR beta chain sequence and its context. Its specificity is unknown. The source of the sample is a study of T cell responses to AZD1222 COVID-19 vaccine. Study results and caveats: Just six people given AZD1222 tested seropositive at baseline. Repertoires were obtained solely post-peak T cell response. Clonal diversity was possibly underestimated, and the donors were mostly white British, with more females. Receipt of two AZD1222 doses was followed by a rise in Spike-specific TCR breadth and depth.

The CDR3 length is 11 residues. Germline CDR1 SEHNR, CDR2 FQNEAQ (reference sequence). The V end was cut by 4 bases, the J end by 6 bases, with 7 bases between. Method: immunoSEQ multiplex PCR; TCRdb's copy keeps in-frame clones and lacks some. This sample has some 180,000 clones, with over 85% found just once. The genes are TRBV7-9 and TRBJ2-7; D ambiguous. This specimen was peripheral blood, taken 28 days after the second dose of the MenACWY control vaccine. The receptor was derived from an adult who received the MenACWY meningococcal vaccine as a control. The CDR3 loop is CASSSWGEQYF. The CDR3 nucleotides are TGTGCCAGCAGCTCCTGGGGCGAGCAGTACTTC.